Below, one T cell receptor (beta chain) is given with its context. Its antigen is unknown. Amplified TCR beta CDR3 regions were obtained using RNA transcripts as template. HTBI primers served in a first-round RT-PCR, which a second-round multiplex PCR followed. TCRdb re-called the multiplex PCR reads through MiXCR, storing one row per CDR3 protein. The sample carries around 1.1 million distinct CDR3 sequences, about 35% recorded once. This entry comes from a study of Graves' ophthalmopathy and Graves' hyperthyroidism. Hyperthyroidism cases were recent diagnoses of under 2 months' duration in people aged 18 to 65. Pregnancy or lactation, uncontrolled infections and other autoimmune diseases were grounds for excluding patients. Points from the study as a whole: Ophthalmopathy progression prediction by the model yielded a sensitivity of approximately 71% and a specificity of roughly 74%.

The CDR3 runs to 12 residues. The V gene lost 5 bases and the J gene lost 4 bases, with 9 bases spanning the gap. Germline CDR1 is ENHRY and CDR2 is SYGVKD. The sequence was obtained from an adult man with Graves' hyperthyroidism. Sequenced sample: peripheral blood or thyroid tissue (not recorded which). The chain employs TRBV10-3 and TRBJ2-7, with D possibly TRBD2 on 6 matching bases. The CDR3 protein is CAISSRGYEQYF. For the CDR3, the DNA is TGTGCCATCAGTTCCCGGGGGTACGAGCAGTACTTC.